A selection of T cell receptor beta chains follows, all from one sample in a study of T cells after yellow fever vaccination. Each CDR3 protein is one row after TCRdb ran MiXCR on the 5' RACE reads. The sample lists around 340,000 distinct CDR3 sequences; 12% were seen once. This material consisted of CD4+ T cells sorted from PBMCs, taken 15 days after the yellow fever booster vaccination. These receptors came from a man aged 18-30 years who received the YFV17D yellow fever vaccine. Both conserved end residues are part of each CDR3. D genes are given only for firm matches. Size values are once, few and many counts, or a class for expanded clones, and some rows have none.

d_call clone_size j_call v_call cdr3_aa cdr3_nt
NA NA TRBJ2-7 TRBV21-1 CASTAVIVAAEQYF TGTGCCAGCACCGCGGTCATTGTAGCGGCCGAGCAGTACTTC
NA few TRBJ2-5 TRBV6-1 CASSAGTQYF TGTGCCAGCAGTGCCGGGACCCAGTACTTC
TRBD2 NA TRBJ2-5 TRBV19 CASSISPGLAGQETQYF TGTGCCAGTAGTATATCCCCGGGACTAGCGGGACAAGAGACCCAGTACTTC
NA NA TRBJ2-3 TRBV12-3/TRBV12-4 CASSSVAGALTDTQYF TGTGCCAGCAGTTCCGTCGCGGGGGCCCTCACAGATACGCAGTATTTT
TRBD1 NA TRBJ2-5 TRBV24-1 CATSDAPPTGDQETQYF TGTGCCACCAGTGATGCCCCCCCTACAGGGGACCAAGAGACCCAGTACTTC
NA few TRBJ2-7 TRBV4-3 CASSQDFGGQLYYEQYF TGCGCCAGCAGCCAAGATTTTGGCGGACAGCTCTACTACGAGCAGTACTTC
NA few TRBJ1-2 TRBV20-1 CSALGPGASLYGYTF TGCAGTGCTTTGGGACCGGGGGCAAGCCTTTATGGCTACACCTTC
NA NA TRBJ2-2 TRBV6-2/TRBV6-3 CASSYSGTYQNTGELFF TGTGCCAGCAGTTACTCGGGGACATATCAGAACACCGGGGAGCTGTTTTTT
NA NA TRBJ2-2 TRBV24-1 CATSDPGAGELFF TGTGCCACCAGTGATCCAGGGGCCGGGGAGCTGTTTTTT
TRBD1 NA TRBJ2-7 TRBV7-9 CASSPHADRGRYEQYF TGTGCCAGCAGTCCCCATGCGGACAGGGGGAGATACGAGCAGTACTTC
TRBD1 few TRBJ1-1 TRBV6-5 CASRPNRGSTEAFF TGTGCCAGCAGACCCAACAGGGGTTCCACTGAAGCTTTCTTT
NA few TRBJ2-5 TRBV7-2 CASSFHHETQYF TGTGCCAGCAGCTTCCATCACGAGACCCAGTACTTC
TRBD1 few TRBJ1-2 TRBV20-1 CSAAGGGYTF TGCAGTGCTGCAGGGGGCGGCTACACCTTC
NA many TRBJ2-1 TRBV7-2 CASSLGGYSYNEQFF TGTGCCAGCAGCTTAGGGGGGTACTCCTACAATGAGCAGTTCTTC
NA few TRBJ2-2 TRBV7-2 CASSLARQGELFF TGTGCCAGCAGCTTAGCCCGTCAGGGGGAGCTGTTTTTT
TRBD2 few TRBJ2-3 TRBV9 CASSAGTSLRRPTDTQYF TGTGCCAGCAGCGCCGGGACTAGCCTGCGGAGACCCACAGATACGCAGTATTTT
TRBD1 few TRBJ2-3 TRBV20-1 CSAEGAVDTQYF TGCAGTGCTGAGGGGGCGGTAGATACGCAGTATTTT
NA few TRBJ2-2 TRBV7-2 CASSFSVGAGELFF TGTGCCAGCAGCTTCAGCGTGGGGGCCGGGGAGCTGTTTTTT
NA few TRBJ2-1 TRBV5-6 CASSYILDHEQFF TGTGCCAGCAGCTATATACTAGATCATGAGCAGTTCTTC
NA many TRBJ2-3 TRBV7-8 CASRLAGGGPGNTQYF TGTGCCAGCAGATTAGCCGGAGGGGGGCCTGGAAATACGCAGTATTTT
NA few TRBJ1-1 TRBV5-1 CASSSQAAGRNTEAFF TGCGCCAGCAGCTCACAAGCGGCGGGACGGAACACTGAAGCTTTCTTT
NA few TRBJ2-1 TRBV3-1 CASSQDWGTSSYNEQFF TGTGCCAGCAGCCAAGATTGGGGGACCAGCTCCTACAATGAGCAGTTCTTC
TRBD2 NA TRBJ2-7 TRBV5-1 CASSWGPSGASYEQYF TGCGCCAGCAGCTGGGGCCCGAGCGGGGCTAGCTACGAGCAGTACTTC
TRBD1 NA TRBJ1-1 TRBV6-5 CASSYWGQGDTEAFF TGTGCCAGCAGTTACTGGGGACAGGGGGACACTGAAGCTTTCTTT
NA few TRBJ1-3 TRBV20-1 CSARASNTIYF TGCAGTGCTAGAGCCTCAAACACCATATATTTT
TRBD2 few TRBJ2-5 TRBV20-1 CSASRTSGGQETQYF TGCAGTGCTAGCAGGACTAGCGGGGGGCAGGAGACCCAGTACTTC